The 19 T cell receptor beta chains listed next were all sequenced from one sample in a study of T cells after yellow fever vaccination. TCRdb ran MiXCR on the 5' RACE reads and lists one entry per CDR3 protein. The table shows 340,000 or so distinct CDR3 sequences, with about 12% occurring only once. Source: CD4+ T cells sorted from PBMCs, taken 15 days after the yellow fever booster vaccination. The receptors shown here come from a man younger than 35 who received the YFV17D yellow fever vaccine.

The V call is TRBV7-2, the J call TRBJ1-3; D remains ambiguous. The CDR3 totals 13 residues. Between the trimmed V and J ends, which lost 4 bases and 4 bases, there was a span of 8 bases. Germline CDR1 reads SGHTA; CDR2 reads FQGNSA. The CDR3, as DNA: TGTGCCAGCAGCTCGGCAGCCGGAAACACCATATATTTT. Its protein is CASSSAAGNTIYF.

The chain recombines TRBV20-1 with TRBJ1-2, with D possibly matching TRBD1 (5 bases). This CDR3 contains 16 residues. Between the trimmed V and J ends, which lost 5 bases and 0 bases, there was a span of 19 bases. Germline loops: CDR1 DFQATT, CDR2 SNEGSKA (reference sequence). The CDR3 sequence: CSAPEPRASPNYGYTF. Here the CDR3 DNA reads TGCAGTGCTCCAGAACCCAGGGCTTCCCCTAACTATGGCTACACCTTC.

The J gene is TRBJ2-3, the V gene TRBV28, with TRBD1 matching 10 bases. Germline values: CDR1 MDHEN, CDR2 SYDVKM. The ends lost 8 bases at V and 5 bases at J; junction bases unmatched: 7. The CDR3 totals 14 residues. CDR3 in DNA: TGTGCCAGCTCCTTAGACAGGGGGCAAGATACGCAGTATTTT. Amino acid sequence: CASSLDRGQDTQYF.

The J gene is TRBJ2-2, the V gene TRBV4-3, with 8 bases fitting TRBD1. Losses at the gene ends were 4 bases for V and 3 bases for J; bases not matched to a gene: 1. The CDR3 has 14 amino acids. Germline-derived CDR1 and CDR2 are LGHNA and YSLEER. The CDR3 DNA sequence: TGCGCCAGCAGCCGGGGACAGGACACCGGGGAGCTGTTTTTT. This gives the protein CASSRGQDTGELFF.

There are a few counts of this clonotype. This rearrangement joins TRBV7-2 to TRBJ2-1, with D possibly matching TRBD1 (5 bases). CDR1 is SGHTA, CDR2 FQGNSA, per germline. This CDR3 contains 14 residues. Trimming left V 1 base short and J 7 bases short, with 11 bases between. Here the CDR3 reads CASSLEQGRNEQFF. In DNA, the CDR3 is TGTGCCAGCAGCTTAGAGCAGGGTAGGAATGAGCAGTTCTTC.

The rearrangement joins TRBV5-1 to TRBJ2-1, with 9 positions matching TRBD2. CDR1 and CDR2 from the germline V gene are SGHRS and YFSETQ. The ends lost 0 bases at V and 6 bases at J; junction bases unmatched: 4. This CDR3 contains 15 residues. The DNA of the CDR3 is TGCGCCAGCAGCTTGGGAGTAGCGGGGGTCAATGAGCAGTTCTTC. It specifies CASSLGVAGVNEQFF.

This chain connects TRBV24-1 to TRBJ2-5; D is unclear. The V gene lost 1 base and the J gene lost 1 base, with 6 bases spanning the gap. The length of the CDR3 is 14 residues. Germline CDR1 is KGHDR and CDR2 is SFDVKD. CDR3 nucleotides: TGTGCCACCAGTGATTTTCCAGGCCAAGAGACCCAGTACTTC. As protein: CATSDFPGQETQYF.

A few counts support this clonotype. The rearrangement links TRBV3-1 to TRBJ2-2, with 10 bases lining up with TRBD1. Trimming at V came to 6 bases and at J to 0 bases, leaving 13 bases not matched to a gene. The germline V gene encodes CDR1 LGHDT and CDR2 YNNKEL (reference sequence). This CDR3 is 19 amino acids long. The CDR3 sequence is CASRPRDRGVLANTGELFF. The CDR3 coding sequence is TGTGCCAGCAGACCCCGGGACAGGGGAGTTCTCGCGAACACCGGGGAGCTGTTTTTT.

This clonotype was counted a few times. V usage is TRBV6-5 and J usage is TRBJ1-2, with TRBD1 as a possible D gene (6 bases). Germline V gene sequence: CDR1 MNHEY, CDR2 SVGAGI. The CDR3 is 15 residues long. Trimming removed 6 bases from V and 4 bases from J, with 18 bases in between. CDR3 loop: CASRPVTGSVYGYTF. In DNA form, the CDR3 reads TGTGCCAGCAGACCCGTGACAGGCTCAGTCTATGGCTACACCTTC.

This clonotype has ten or more counts. The J gene is TRBJ2-5, the V gene TRBV20-1; TRBD2 matches at 10 bases. Germline CDR1 reads DFQATT; CDR2 reads SNEGSKA (reference sequence). V shed 0 bases, J shed 5 bases, and the junction held 6 bases outside the gene matches. CDR3 length: 15 amino acids. The CDR3 sequence is CSARDSGGAGETQYF. The CDR3 bases are TGCAGTGCTAGAGACAGCGGGGGGGCCGGGGAGACCCAGTACTTC.

In this sample, this clonotype turned up a few times. The genes are TRBV12-3 or TRBV12-4 and TRBJ1-4; 7 bases line up with TRBD1. The CDR3 spans 15 residues. Trimming at V came to 5 bases and at J to 5 bases, leaving 8 bases not matched to a gene. The CDR3 DNA is TGTGCCAGCAGTACACGGACAGGCAGGAATGAAAAACTGTTTTTT. It translates to CASSTRTGRNEKLFF.

The chain couples TRBV10-3 to TRBJ2-5; 10 bases align to TRBD2. The V segment lost 2 bases and the J segment 1 base; nucleotides outside the gene matches: 13. The germline gives CDR1 ENHRY, CDR2 SYGVKD. The CDR3 is 19 amino acids. The CDR3 reads CAISEPPGLAGVSQETQYF. The CDR3 DNA follows: TGTGCCATCAGTGAGCCCCCCGGGCTAGCGGGGGTGTCCCAAGAGACCCAGTACTTC.

V usage is TRBV29-1 and J usage is TRBJ1-1; D is uncertain. V was trimmed by 3 bases and J by 0 bases, leaving 8 bases between them. The CDR3 extends over 13 amino acids. Per germline, CDR1 SQVTM and CDR2 ANQGSEA. This CDR3 is CSVDRRLNTEAFF. The CDR3 DNA follows: TGCAGCGTTGACCGGAGGTTGAACACTGAAGCTTTCTTT.

The chain has TRBV6-5 and TRBJ2-5; possibly TRBD1 for D (5 bases). With 6 bases removed from V and 5 bases from J, the gap between germline ends came to 16 bases. CDR3 length: 14 residues. Germline assignment: CDR1 MNHEY and CDR2 SVGAGI. This chain's CDR3 is CASRLVGAGETQYF. CDR3 sequence (DNA): TGTGCCAGCAGGCTGGTAGGGGCTGGGGAGACCCAGTACTTC.

The chain joins TRBV4-3 to TRBJ2-3; no reliable D call. Looked up from germline, CDR1 is LGHNA and CDR2 is YSLEER. V dropped 1 base and J dropped 2 bases, with 13 bases sitting between them. The CDR3 sequence is 16 residues long. The CDR3 nucleotides read TGCGCCAGCAGCCAAGTGGTGGGTCCGATCACAGATACGCAGTATTTT. It codes for CASSQVVGPITDTQYF.

The rearrangement joins TRBV5-1 to TRBJ2-2; possibly TRBD1 for D (5 bases). The CDR3 length is 15 residues. Trimming cost V 4 bases and J 1 base, with 11 bases left between them. The germline gives CDR1 SGHRS, CDR2 YFSETQ. The DNA for the CDR3 is TGCGCCAGCAGCCAAACTCAGGGGAACACCGGGGAGCTGTTTTTT. It specifies CASSQTQGNTGELFF.

A few counts support this clonotype. The chain couples TRBV6-5 to TRBJ2-3; 7 nucleotides align to TRBD2. Germline V gives CDR1 MNHEY, CDR2 SVGAGI. CDR3 length equals 17 residues. The V and J ends lost 2 bases and 2 bases, in that order; junction bases with no gene match: 10. As DNA, the CDR3 is TGTGCCAGCAGTTACGGGGGAGGGCGGGGTTTCACAGATACGCAGTATTTT. Encoded protein: CASSYGGGRGFTDTQYF.

In its sample, this clonotype was seen a few times. This chain links TRBV6-6 with TRBJ1-3, with D maybe TRBD1 (6 bases). V shed 2 bases and J shed 3 bases, with 20 bases lying between them. The CDR3 has 18 residues. Germline assignment: CDR1 MNHNY and CDR2 SVGAGI (reference sequence). The CDR3 nucleotides are TGTGCCAGCAGTTACAGCGGGGGACTACAGGGTATTGGAAACACCATATATTTT. Its translation is CASSYSGGLQGIGNTIYF.

This clonotype has just a few counts. CDR3 sequence reads: CASSLGAPTNEKLFF. The CDR3 DNA follows: TGCGCCAGCAGCTTAGGGGCTCCAACTAATGAAAAACTGTTTTTT. The gene calls are TRBV5-1 and TRBJ1-4; weak D call: TRBD1 (5 bases). V was pared by 2 bases and J by 0 bases, with 8 bases between. Germline V gene data show CDR1 as SGHRS and CDR2 as YFSETQ. The CDR3 covers 15 residues.